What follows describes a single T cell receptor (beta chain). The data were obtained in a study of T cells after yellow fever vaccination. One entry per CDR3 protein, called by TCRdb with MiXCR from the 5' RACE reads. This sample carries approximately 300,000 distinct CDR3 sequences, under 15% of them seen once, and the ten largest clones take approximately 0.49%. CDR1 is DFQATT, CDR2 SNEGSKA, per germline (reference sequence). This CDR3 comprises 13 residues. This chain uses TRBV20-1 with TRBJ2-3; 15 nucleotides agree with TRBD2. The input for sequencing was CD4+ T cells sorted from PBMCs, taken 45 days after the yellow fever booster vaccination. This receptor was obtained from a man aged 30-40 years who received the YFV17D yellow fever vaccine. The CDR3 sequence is CTGLAGGTDTQYF. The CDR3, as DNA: TGCACAGGACTAGCGGGAGGGACAGATACGCAGTATTTT.